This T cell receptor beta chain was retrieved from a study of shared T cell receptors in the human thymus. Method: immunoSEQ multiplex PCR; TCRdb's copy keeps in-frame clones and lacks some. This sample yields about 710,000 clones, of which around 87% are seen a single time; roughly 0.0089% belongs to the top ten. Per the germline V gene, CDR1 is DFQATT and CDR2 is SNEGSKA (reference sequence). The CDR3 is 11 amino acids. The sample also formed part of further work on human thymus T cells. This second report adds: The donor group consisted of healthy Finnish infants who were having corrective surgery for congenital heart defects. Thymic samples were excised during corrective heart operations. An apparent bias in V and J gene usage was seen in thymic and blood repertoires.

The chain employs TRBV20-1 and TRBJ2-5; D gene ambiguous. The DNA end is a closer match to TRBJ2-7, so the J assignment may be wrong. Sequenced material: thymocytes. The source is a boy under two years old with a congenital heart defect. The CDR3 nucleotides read TGCAGTGCTCTGAGATTATACGAGCAGTACTTC. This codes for CSALRLYEQYF.